This T cell receptor (beta chain) was sequenced during a study of T cell responses to AZD1222 COVID-19 vaccine. Germline V gene lookup returns CDR1 LNHDA and CDR2 SQIVND (reference sequence). This CDR3 contains 14 residues. V lost 5 bases and J lost 0; bases outside the gene matches: 3. Clones were sequenced by immunoSEQ multiplex PCR, and TCRdb holds only the in-frame ones, with some missing. This table has 120,000 to 150,000 clones, 75% to 90% appearing once. V is TRBV19 and J is TRBJ1-1; 7 bases match TRBD1. The sequence was obtained from an adult in good health. The starting material was peripheral blood, obtained on day 0 of MenACWY control vaccination. The CDR3 DNA sequence: TGTGCCAGTAGTGACAGGGCCATGAACACTGAAGCTTTCTTT. Amino acids: CASSDRAMNTEAFF.